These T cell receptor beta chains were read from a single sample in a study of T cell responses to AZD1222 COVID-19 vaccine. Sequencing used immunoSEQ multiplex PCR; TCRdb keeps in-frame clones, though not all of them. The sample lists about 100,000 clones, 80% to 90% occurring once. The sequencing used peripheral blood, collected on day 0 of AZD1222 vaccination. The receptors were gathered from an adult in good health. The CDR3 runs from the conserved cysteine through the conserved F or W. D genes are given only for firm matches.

CDR3aa: CAWSRGQFLGGKLFF; CDR3nt: TGTGCCTGGAGTCGGGGACAGTTCCTCGGGGGAAAACTGTTTTTT; d_gene: TRBD1; j_gene: TRBJ1-4; v_gene: TRBV30
CDR3aa: CASGDAAANSPLHF; CDR3nt: TGTGCCAGCGGGGATGCGGCAGCAAATTCACCCCTCCACTTT; d_gene: -; j_gene: TRBJ1-6; v_gene: TRBV6-5
CDR3aa: CASSPGGGPAYEQYF; CDR3nt: TGTGCCAGCTCACCAGGAGGAGGGCCGGCGTACGAGCAGTACTTC; d_gene: -; j_gene: TRBJ2-7; v_gene: TRBV18
CDR3aa: CASSRQGSKYNQPQHF; CDR3nt: TGTGCCAGCAGCAGACAGGGGTCGAAATACAATCAGCCCCAGCATTTT; d_gene: -; j_gene: TRBJ1-5; v_gene: TRBV21-1
CDR3aa: CASSLEGSKTQYF; CDR3nt: TGTGCCAGCAGCTTGGAAGGGAGTAAGACCCAGTACTTC; d_gene: -; j_gene: TRBJ2-5; v_gene: TRBV5-5
CDR3aa: CASSGGAAKNIQYF; CDR3nt: TGTGCCAGCAGTGGGGGGGCAGCCAAAAACATTCAGTACTTC; d_gene: -; j_gene: TRBJ2-4; v_gene: TRBV2
CDR3aa: CASSVGRNQPQHF; CDR3nt: TGTGCCAGCAGCGTGGGGAGGAATCAGCCCCAGCATTTT; d_gene: -; j_gene: TRBJ1-5; v_gene: TRBV3-1/TRBV3-2
CDR3aa: CASSPRNREYSNQPQHF; CDR3nt: TGTGCCAGCAGTCCAAGGAACCGGGAGTATAGCAATCAGCCCCAGCATTTT; d_gene: -; j_gene: TRBJ1-5; v_gene: TRBV27
CDR3aa: CASSLGGLAGPLYTDEQFF; CDR3nt: TGTGCCAGCAGCCTTGGGGGACTAGCGGGTCCCCTCTACACCGATGAGCAGTTCTTC; d_gene: TRBD2; j_gene: TRBJ2-1; v_gene: TRBV6-2/TRBV6-3
CDR3aa: CASRPTVSYEQYF; CDR3nt: TGTGCCAGCAGACCGACGGTGTCCTACGAGCAGTACTTC; d_gene: -; j_gene: TRBJ2-7; v_gene: TRBV27
CDR3aa: CAWEVGGISTDTQYF; CDR3nt: TGTGCCTGGGAGGTGGGAGGGATTAGCACAGATACGCAGTATTTT; d_gene: TRBD2; j_gene: TRBJ2-3; v_gene: TRBV30
CDR3aa: CASRRPSVGRARNEQFF; CDR3nt: TGTGCCAGCAGGCGTCCTAGCGTCGGGAGGGCTAGGAATGAGCAGTTCTTC; d_gene: TRBD2; j_gene: TRBJ2-1; v_gene: TRBV27
CDR3aa: CASSPNTEAFF; CDR3nt: TGTGCCAGCAGCCCGAACACTGAAGCTTTCTTT; d_gene: -; j_gene: TRBJ1-1; v_gene: TRBV6-6
CDR3aa: CASDPGIGLTNTQYF; CDR3nt: TGTGCCAGTGATCCGGGTATCGGCCTTACTAATACGCAGTATTTT; d_gene: -; j_gene: TRBJ2-3; v_gene: TRBV7-8
CDR3aa: CASSLAASTPGANVLTF; CDR3nt: TGTGCCAGCAGCTTGGCGGCGAGTACTCCTGGGGCCAACGTCCTGACTTTC; d_gene: -; j_gene: TRBJ2-6; v_gene: TRBV5-4
CDR3aa: CASSLGGTNEKLFF; CDR3nt: TGTGCCAGCAGCTTAGGTGGCACTAATGAAAAACTGTTTTTT; d_gene: -; j_gene: TRBJ1-4; v_gene: TRBV7-7
CDR3aa: CASSPTQGLNYGYTF; CDR3nt: TGTGCCAGCAGCCCCACGCAGGGCCTGAACTATGGCTACACCTTC; d_gene: -; j_gene: TRBJ1-2; v_gene: TRBV5-4
CDR3aa: CASKYRPGAVGGYTF; CDR3nt: TGTGCCAGCAAATATCGCCCTGGGGCAGTAGGTGGCTACACCTTC; d_gene: -; j_gene: TRBJ1-2; v_gene: TRBV27
CDR3aa: CASSSTGQPYEQYF; CDR3nt: TGTGCCAGCAGTTCTACAGGGCAGCCCTACGAGCAGTACTTC; d_gene: -; j_gene: TRBJ2-7; v_gene: TRBV27
CDR3aa: CASIDRGQWTEAFF; CDR3nt: TGTGCCAGCATAGACAGGGGGCAGTGGACTGAAGCTTTCTTT; d_gene: TRBD1; j_gene: TRBJ1-1; v_gene: TRBV7-9
CDR3aa: CASSLVSSGRKVYEQYF; CDR3nt: TGCGCCAGCAGCTTGGTGTCTAGCGGGAGAAAGGTCTACGAGCAGTACTTC; d_gene: TRBD2; j_gene: TRBJ2-7; v_gene: TRBV5-1
CDR3aa: CASSQTETQGSEQFF; CDR3nt: TGTGCCAGCAGCCAGACTGAAACTCAGGGAAGTGAGCAGTTCTTC; d_gene: -; j_gene: TRBJ2-1; v_gene: TRBV7-6
CDR3aa: CASSPIFFGEGTEAFF; CDR3nt: TGTGCCAGCAGCCCGATCTTCTTTGGGGAGGGTACTGAAGCTTTCTTT; d_gene: -; j_gene: TRBJ1-1; v_gene: TRBV11-3
CDR3aa: CASSRVTQPQHF; CDR3nt: TGTGCCAGCAGTAGGGTAACCCAGCCCCAGCATTTT; d_gene: -; j_gene: TRBJ1-5; v_gene: TRBV2